The next 20 T cell receptor beta chains were all read from a single sample in a study of control samples from healthy donors and cancer patients. The protocol was immunoSEQ multiplex PCR, while the TCRdb copy is restricted to in-frame clones and leaves out a portion. The table lists approximately 100,000 clones, 90% of them singletons. The sequencing sample was made of blood. These receptors originate from a human donor in good health. The donor label of this sample is uncertain.

The chain employs TRBV7-8 and TRBJ2-1; the match to TRBD2 covers 15 bases. Germline assignment: CDR1 SGHVS and CDR2 FQNEAQ. V was clipped by 0 bases and J by 0 bases; unmatched bases: 6. This CDR3 has 20 residues. This chain's CDR3 is CASSLAPGTSGGFSYNEQFF. The CDR3 nucleotides read TGTGCCAGCAGCTTAGCACCTGGGACTAGCGGGGGGTTCTCCTACAATGAGCAGTTCTTC.

J is TRBJ1-3 and V is TRBV4-1, with D unresolved. Germline V lookup: CDR1 MGHRA, CDR2 YSYEKL. V lost 0 bases and J lost 9, with 9 bases in between. The CDR3 runs to 13 residues. The CDR3 is CASSQEWGGTIYF. In DNA, the CDR3 is TGCGCCAGCAGCCAAGAGTGGGGTGGCACCATATATTTT.

The rearrangement uses TRBV28 and TRBJ1-1, with D possibly being TRBD1 (6 bases). The CDR3 is 14 amino acids. Germline CDR1 is MDHEN and CDR2 is SYDVKM. V shed 6 bases and J shed 2 bases, with 13 bases lying between them. CDR3 protein: CASSPTGRNTEAFF. DNA of the CDR3: TGTGCCAGCAGCCCAACAGGGAGAAACACTGAAGCTTTCTTT.

This clone occurred many times. The chain employs TRBV7-2 and TRBJ1-2; possibly TRBD1 for D (6 bases). This CDR3 is built from 18 residues. Germline CDR1 and CDR2: SGHTA and FQGNSA. V dropped 3 bases and J dropped 3 bases, with 23 bases sitting between them. CDR3: CASSFTAITGPSDYGYTF. CDR3 DNA sequence: TGTGCCAGCAGCTTCACGGCTATTACAGGGCCCTCGGACTATGGCTACACCTTC.

The chain combines TRBV6-4 with TRBJ2-2; tentatively, D is TRBD2 (5 bases). Trimming took off 4 bases at V and 5 bases at J, with 11 bases between the two ends. This CDR3 region has 14 residues. Germline V gene sequence: CDR1 MRHNA, CDR2 SNTAGT. This chain's CDR3 is CASSASPGTGELFF. The CDR3 DNA reads TGTGCCAGCAGTGCCTCGCCGGGGACCGGGGAGCTGTTTTTT.

This clone was seen more than once but under ten times. CDR3 in amino acids: CASSLVGGQGTRNQPQHF. In nucleotides, the CDR3 is TGTGCCAGCAGCTTGGTTGGAGGACAGGGGACCCGCAATCAGCCCCAGCATTTT. The chain carries TRBV5-4 and TRBJ1-5, with 9 bases aligning to TRBD1. The J segment lost 2 bases and the V segment lost 0 bases, leaving 9 bases of the junction unmatched. Germline V gives CDR1 SGHNT, CDR2 YYREEE (reference sequence). The CDR3 has 18 residues.

This chain joins TRBV21-1 and TRBJ1-2; the table calls TRBD1, which could not be checked here. TRBV21-1 corresponds to a pseudogene. CDR3 length: 14 amino acids. As DNA, the CDR3 is TGTGCCAGCACCAAAGGGGACAGGGGATATGGCTACACCTTC. Amino acid sequence: CASTKGDRGYGYTF.

The gene calls are TRBV24-1 and TRBJ2-7, with 7 bases fitting TRBD1. Germline V gives CDR1 KGHDR, CDR2 SFDVKD. V shed 4 bases, J shed 6 bases, and the junction held 11 bases outside the gene matches. CDR3 length: 15 residues. CDR3 sequence reads: CATSEARQGRVEQYV. The DNA of the CDR3 is TGTGCCACCAGTGAGGCTCGACAGGGCAGAGTCGAGCAGTACGTC.

The chain employs TRBV27 and TRBJ2-7; TRBD1 is a possible D gene (5 bases). The CDR3 runs to 17 residues. V lost 4 bases, J lost 6 bases, and 25 bases lay in between. In germline, CDR1 is MNHEY, CDR2 SMNVEV (reference sequence). The CDR3 bases are TGTGCCAGCAGTTCAACGAAACCTCGGGCAGGGCAGGGCGAGCAGTACTTC. Residues: CASSSTKPRAGQGEQYF.

The chain is built from TRBV9 and TRBJ1-2, with 9 bases matching TRBD1. Trimming removed 4 bases from V and 5 bases from J; junction bases left unmatched: 6. In germline, CDR1 is SGDLS, CDR2 YYNGEE. This CDR3 spans 14 amino acids. CDR3 protein: CASSLRTGEYGYTF. In DNA, the CDR3 is TGTGCCAGCAGCTTACGGACAGGGGAGTATGGCTACACCTTC. Together with reference TRBV9 and TRBJ1-2, the CDR3 gives the full variable domain: DSGVTQTPKHLITATGQRVTLRCSPRSGDLSVYWYQQSLDQGLQFLIQYYNGEERAKGNILERFSAQQFPDLHSELNLSSLELGDSALYFCASSLRTGEYGYTFGSGTRLTVV.

V gene TRBV7-2 combines with J gene TRBJ2-5; TRBD1 might be the D (5 bases). V was clipped by 1 base and J by 3 bases, with 9 bases between them. CDR3 length equals 14 residues. Germline-derived CDR1 and CDR2 are SGHTA and FQGNSA. As DNA, the CDR3 is TGTGCCAGCAGCTTAGGTTCCAGGGAAGAGACCCAGTACTTC. Its protein product is CASSLGSREETQYF.

The rearrangement joins TRBV19 to TRBJ1-6; 7 positions agree with TRBD1. Germline V CDR1 and CDR2: LNHDA, SQIVND (reference sequence). The length of the CDR3 is 14 residues. The trim removed 6 bases at V and 6 bases at J, leaving 5 bases unmatched. CDR3 loop: CASRSGTANSPLHF. As DNA, the CDR3 is TGTGCCAGTAGATCCGGGACAGCTAATTCACCCCTCCACTTT.

This chain uses TRBV4-1 with TRBJ1-5; a weak D match, TRBD1 (6 bases). Germline lookup yields CDR1 MGHRA and CDR2 YSYEKL. The CDR3 sequence is 19 residues long. The V end was cut by 1 base, the J end by 0 bases, with 19 bases between. CDR3 coding DNA: TGCGCCAGCAGCCAAGCGACAGGTTCCAAGGCTTATAGCAATCAGCCCCAGCATTTT. This sequence encodes CASSQATGSKAYSNQPQHF.

The table lists this clone with a few counts. V gene TRBV10-1 combines with J gene TRBJ2-1; TRBD2 matches at 11 bases. The germline V gene encodes CDR1 WNHNN and CDR2 SYGVQD (reference sequence). The length of the CDR3 is 14 residues. V was pared by 4 bases and J by 9 bases, with 5 bases of the junction left unmatched. CDR3 in amino acids: CASSGSGGVVEQFF. CDR3 DNA: TGCGCCAGCAGTGGTAGCGGGGGGGTCGTTGAGCAGTTCTTC.

This chain connects TRBV12-5 to TRBJ1-6; maybe TRBD1 (6 bases). The ends were cut back, 3 bases at V and 0 bases at J, with 18 bases in the middle. CDR1 LGHNT and CDR2 FRNRAP come from the germline V gene. The CDR3 runs 19 residues. The CDR3 DNA reads TGTGCTAGTGGTTTACGACCCAAAGACAGGAGCTCCTATAATTCACCCCTCCACTTT. Residues: CASGLRPKDRSSYNSPLHF.

The chain recombines TRBV6-5 with TRBJ1-6; D gene ambiguous. Trimming pared 7 bases from V and 7 bases from J, leaving 11 bases between. The germline V gene has CDR1 MNHEY and CDR2 SVGAGI. CDR3 length equals 13 residues. CDR3 loop: CASTQRRNSPLHF. The CDR3 region has the DNA TGTGCCAGCACCCAACGCAGAAATTCACCCCTCCACTTT.

The rearrangement uses TRBV18 and TRBJ1-1; no reliable D call. Deletions cut 0 bases from V and 5 bases from J, with 4 bases between. The CDR3 totals 12 residues. CDR1 is KGHSH, CDR2 LQKENI, per germline. CDR3 DNA sequence: TGTGCCAGCTCACCACCGCAGACTGAAGCTTTCTTT. Translated, it gives CASSPPQTEAFF.

The chain joins TRBV10-3 to TRBJ2-7; maybe TRBD2 (6 bases). The CDR3 has 14 amino acids. Germline-derived CDR1 and CDR2 are ENHRY and SYGVKD. V shed 4 bases and J shed 2 bases, with 12 bases lying between them. The CDR3 DNA is TGTGCCATCAGTGTAAGCGGGTCTACCTACGAGCAGTACTTC. Its protein is CAISVSGSTYEQYF.

Of note for this clone: Compared with germline, one end of the junction differs, possibly owing to a read error. This chain joins TRBV27 and TRBJ2-7, with D unclear. The CDR3 length is 11 residues. CDR1 and CDR2 (germline): MNHEY, SMNVEV (reference sequence). The chain's CDR3 is CASSFTAASDF. In DNA, the CDR3 is TGTGCCAGCAGTTTTACGGCAGCCTCAGACTTC.

The chain joins TRBV5-6 to TRBJ2-1; no clear D gene. Germline V CDR1 and CDR2: SGHDT, YYEEEE. The CDR3 totals 18 residues. V was clipped by 2 bases and J by 2 bases, with 20 bases between them. The CDR3 reads CASSFTVGGRLPYNEQFF. CDR3 nucleotide sequence: TGTGCCAGCAGCTTTACGGTAGGCGGCCGGCTTCCCTACAATGAGCAGTTCTTC.